These 29 T cell receptor beta chains were sequenced from one sample in a study of vaccination and CD4 T cells after COVID-19. Stated treatment: approximately nine-day PBMC culture with coronavirus spike peptide pools or control peptides (ViraFEST assay). These receptors' targets are unknown. Scientists ran DNA taken from cultured CD4+ T cells through the Oncomine TCR Beta short-read assay for sequencing. TCRdb processed the PCR reads anew with MiXCR; each CDR3 protein has one entry. In the table there are over 10,000 distinct CDR3 sequences, approximately 76% of which are singletons. Sequencing was performed on CD4+ T cells from blood, cultured in vitro. The source is a human donor who had recovered from COVID-19.

This rearrangement joins TRBV19 to TRBJ1-6; D perhaps matches TRBD1 (5 bases). The CDR3 loop spans 17 amino acids. Per germline, CDR1 LNHDA and CDR2 SQIVND (reference sequence). Trimming stripped 3 bases from V and 1 base from J, with 13 bases between. The CDR3 region is CASSISQGGSYNSPLHF. In DNA form, the CDR3 reads TGTGCCAGTAGTATCAGCCAGGGCGGATCCTATAATTCACCCCTCCACTTT.

To note about this clonotype: A junction end diverges from the germline sequence, so it may reflect a read error. The chain joins TRBV7-2 to TRBJ1-5, with a tentative D call TRBD1 (6 bases). Germline assignment: CDR1 SGHTA and CDR2 FQGNSA. The CDR3 is 17 amino acids. The CDR3 DNA sequence: TGTGCCGGCAGCTCCCCCCCGGGAAGGGGGAAGGGGCAGCCCCAGCATTTT. Protein product: CAGSSPPGRGKGQPQHF.

V usage is TRBV4-1 and J usage is TRBJ2-7; 10 bases are a match to TRBD2. The ends lost 0 bases at V and 3 bases at J; junction bases unmatched: 2. The CDR3 is made up of 15 amino acids. The V gene's germline CDR1 is MGHRA and CDR2 YSYEKL. The CDR3 loop reads CASSQEAGGFYEQYF. The CDR3 DNA follows: TGCGCCAGCAGCCAAGAAGCGGGAGGGTTCTACGAGCAGTACTTC.

This clonotype was recorded once. V is TRBV21-1 and J is TRBJ1-1; the table names TRBD1, a call not compared with the DNA. TRBV21-1 is given as a pseudogene. CDR3 length: 12 amino acids. CDR3 sequence reads: CASSSTGSRAFF. CDR3 DNA sequence: TGTGCCAGCAGCTCAACAGGGTCTCGAGCTTTCTTT.

The chain is built from TRBV28 and TRBJ2-7; maybe TRBD1 (6 bases). The CDR3 totals 14 residues. V lost 7 bases and J 3 bases, leaving 16 bases between the germline ends. Germline loops: CDR1 MDHEN, CDR2 SYDVKM. CDR3 nucleotides: TGTGCCAGCAACCCTGGGGGCCGTGGCTACGAGCAGTACTTC. It is translated as CASNPGGRGYEQYF.

The rearrangement joins TRBV20-1 to TRBJ1-4, with D tentatively TRBD1 (6 bases). This CDR3 is 15 amino acids long. The V gene lost 0 bases and the J gene lost 5 bases, with 13 bases spanning the gap. CDR1 and CDR2 from the germline V gene are DFQATT and SNEGSKA (reference sequence). CDR3 protein: CSAREGTRGNEKLFF. CDR3 coding DNA: TGCAGTGCTAGAGAGGGTACCAGGGGAAATGAAAAACTGTTTTTT.

The chain couples TRBV30 to TRBJ1-2; the D gene is possibly TRBD1 (6 bases). Per germline, CDR1 GTSNPN and CDR2 SVGIG (reference sequence). The V end lost 5 bases, the J end lost 8 bases, and 18 bases lay between the germline ends. The length of the CDR3 is 13 residues. CDR3 residues: CAWHTTGLLGYTF. The CDR3 DNA reads as TGTGCCTGGCATACAACAGGGCTATTAGGCTACACCTTC.

This clonotype showed up just once. The chain joins TRBV29-1 to TRBJ2-4; 8 positions agree with TRBD2. The V gene's germline CDR1 is SQVTM and CDR2 ANQGSEA. This CDR3 is built from 15 residues. V lost 5 bases, J lost 2 bases, and 8 bases stayed unmatched. The CDR3: CSVKSGSSTKNIQYF. CDR3 DNA: TGCAGCGTTAAGAGCGGGAGCTCAACCAAAAACATTCAGTACTTC.

The gene calls are TRBV30 and TRBJ1-2; TRBD1 is a possible D gene (6 bases). V shed 3 bases and J shed 3 bases, with 11 bases lying between them. Germline CDR1 and CDR2: GTSNPN and SVGIG (reference sequence). This CDR3 has 13 amino acids. CDR3 coding DNA: TGTGCCTGGAGCCCCAGGGGTGACTATGGCTACACCTTC. Translated: CAWSPRGDYGYTF.

The chain combines TRBV10-3 with TRBJ1-5; the match to TRBD1 covers 7 bases. The junction had 12 bases not matched to a gene; V was cut back by 10 bases and J by 3 bases. In germline, CDR1 is ENHRY, CDR2 SYGVKD. CDR3 length equals 15 residues. CDR3 region: CASSGGGGHNQPQHF. In DNA, the CDR3 is TGTGCCAGCTCCGGAGGAGGGGGCCACAATCAGCCCCAGCATTTT.

V and J are TRBV7-2 and TRBJ1-1; 7 bases agree with TRBD1. The CDR3 has 14 amino acids. The V and J ends lost 4 bases and 4 bases, in that order; junction bases with no gene match: 6. Germline CDR1 and CDR2: SGHTA and FQGNSA. The CDR3 here is CASSSRQGRTEAFF. In DNA form, the CDR3 reads TGTGCCAGCAGCTCCAGACAGGGACGCACTGAAGCTTTCTTT.

This CDR3 is CASSYRTGAYNSPLHF. The CDR3 DNA is TGTGCCAGCAGTTACCGGACAGGGGCGTATAATTCACCCCTCCACTTT. This chain joins TRBV6-2 or TRBV6-3 and TRBJ1-6, with 9 bases identical to TRBD1. The J segment lost 4 bases and the V segment lost 2 bases, leaving 3 bases of the junction unmatched. Germline-derived CDR1 and CDR2 are MNHEY and SVGEGT. This CDR3 region has 16 residues.

The chain joins TRBV6-5 to TRBJ1-2; the D is unclear. Trimming left V 0 bases short and J 10 bases short, with 12 bases between. CDR3 length: 13 residues. From germline, CDR1 is MNHEY and CDR2 SVGAGI. The CDR3 DNA reads TGTGCCAGCAGTTACTCCGGCATTCCCCCCTACACCTTC. Encoded protein: CASSYSGIPPYTF.

This clonotype was seen only once. The V gene is TRBV25-1, the J gene TRBJ2-2; D unclear. Trimming pared 4 bases from V and 1 base from J, leaving 4 bases between. The CDR3 covers 13 residues. CDR1 is MGHDK, CDR2 SYGVNS, per germline. Written as DNA, the CDR3 is TGTGCCAGCAGTGGACGGAACACCGGGGAGCTGTTTTTT. This sequence encodes CASSGRNTGELFF.

As DNA, the CDR3 is TGCAGTGCCCCACGGGAAATAACTGGGAATTCACCCCTCCACTTT. This gives the protein CSAPREITGNSPLHF. V usage is TRBV20-1 and J usage is TRBJ1-6, with D hard to call. CDR1 is DFQATT and CDR2 is SNEGSKA in the germline V gene (reference sequence). Trimming took off 6 bases at V and 7 bases at J, with 19 bases between the two ends. There are 15 residues in the CDR3.

The chain combines TRBV7-2 with TRBJ2-5; 7 bases are shared with TRBD2. There are 16 residues in the CDR3. After removal of 1 base from V and 1 base from J, the junction contained 6 bases not matched to a gene. Germline V gene lookup returns CDR1 SGHTA and CDR2 FQGNSA. The CDR3 nucleotides read TGTGCCAGCAGCTTAGGGGTAGCGGGCGTCCAAGAGACCCAGTACTTC. It yields the protein CASSLGVAGVQETQYF.

The chain is built from TRBV6-2 or TRBV6-3 and TRBJ2-7; 7 positions agree with TRBD2. Germline loops: CDR1 MNHEY, CDR2 SVGEGT. The junction had 6 bases not matched to a gene; V was cut back by 2 bases and J by 5 bases. The CDR3 spans 14 residues. Written as DNA, the CDR3 is TGTGCCAGCAGTTACGGGGCGGGAGTTAACGAGCAGTACTTC. This codes for CASSYGAGVNEQYF.

V usage is TRBV4-1 and J usage is TRBJ2-5; unclear D gene. Looked up from germline, CDR1 is MGHRA and CDR2 is YSYEKL. The CDR3 length is 14 residues. V lost 3 bases and J lost 3, with 11 bases in between. CDR3 coding DNA: TGCGCCAGCAGCCATAATCTAGGGAAAGAGACCCAGTACTTC. Protein: CASSHNLGKETQYF.

This clonotype showed up just once. The V and J genes are TRBV6-1 and TRBJ2-5; D ambiguous. In germline, CDR1 is MNHNS, CDR2 SASEGT. Trimming stripped 5 bases from V and 2 bases from J, with 12 bases between. The CDR3 is made up of 14 amino acids. Written as DNA, the CDR3 is TGTGCCAGCAGTACCCGACCCATACAAGAGACCCAGTACTTC. Translated, it gives CASSTRPIQETQYF.

This clonotype occurred a few times. The chain recombines TRBV24-1 with TRBJ2-3, with D possibly being TRBD2 (6 bases). From germline, CDR1 is KGHDR and CDR2 SFDVKD. With 7 bases removed from V and 5 bases from J, the gap between germline ends came to 9 bases. This CDR3 region has 12 residues. The CDR3 is CATRGLGDTQYF. The CDR3 nucleotides are TGTGCCACCAGGGGACTTGGAGATACGCAGTATTTT.

The rearrangement links TRBV24-1 to TRBJ2-2; weak D call: TRBD2 (6 bases). The CDR3 sequence is 11 residues long. Trimming took off 9 bases at V and 5 bases at J, with 6 bases between the two ends. Germline V gives CDR1 KGHDR, CDR2 SFDVKD. This CDR3 reads CATGRTGELFF. CDR3 DNA sequence: TGTGCCACCGGGAGGACCGGGGAGCTGTTTTTT.

The V gene is TRBV20-1, the J gene TRBJ2-7, with 9 bases matching TRBD2. CDR3 length: 14 amino acids. Unmatched junction bases numbered 9, after V lost 2 bases and J lost 7 bases. Germline V gives CDR1 DFQATT, CDR2 SNEGSKA (reference sequence). CDR3 protein: CSARRSSGVDEQYF. In nucleotides, the CDR3 is TGCAGTGCTAGACGGTCTAGCGGGGTGGATGAGCAGTACTTC.

The rearrangement joins TRBV5-5 to TRBJ1-5; D is perhaps TRBD1 (6 bases). Germline assignment: CDR1 SGHKS and CDR2 YYEKEE (reference sequence). Trimming left V 4 bases short and J 6 bases short, with 20 bases between. This CDR3 has 16 residues. The CDR3 region has the DNA TGTGCCAGCAGCGCATCCCCGCACAGGGAGAGTCAGCCCCAGCATTTT. As protein: CASSASPHRESQPQHF.

The chain recombines TRBV7-2 with TRBJ1-3; TRBD1 matches at 7 bases. V was pared by 5 bases and J by 9 bases, with 10 bases of the junction left unmatched. This CDR3 has 14 residues. Germline loops: CDR1 SGHTA, CDR2 FQGNSA. CDR3 in DNA: TGTGCCAGCAGCCCAAAACAGGGGCCGGGCACCATATATTTT. Residues: CASSPKQGPGTIYF.

As concerns this clonotype: One base away lies a much larger clone, so this may be a sequencing read error. V gene TRBV7-2 combines with J gene TRBJ1-6; D remains ambiguous. Per the germline V gene, CDR1 is SGHTA and CDR2 is FQGNSA. This CDR3 is built from 16 residues. The germline V and J ends were trimmed by 7 bases and 7 bases, with 20 bases remaining between them. As DNA, the CDR3 is TGTGCCAGCAACCAAAGGTCATCCTCGGGGAATTCACCCCTCCACTTT. This sequence encodes CASNQRSSSGNSPLHF.

This chain links TRBV7-8 with TRBJ2-7; the match to TRBD1 covers 8 bases. This CDR3 region has 19 residues. Germline V gene data show CDR1 as SGHVS and CDR2 as FQNEAQ. Unmatched junction bases numbered 23, after V lost 5 bases and J lost 5 bases. The CDR3 nucleotides read TGTGCCAGCAGCAACTCGTTCACCCGACGTAGGACAGGGATGAACGAGCAGTACTTC. This codes for CASSNSFTRRRTGMNEQYF.

This clonotype has only a few counts. The chain has TRBV27 and TRBJ1-5, with D uncertain. Trimming cost V 5 bases and J 4 bases, with 15 bases left between them. Germline CDR1 MNHEY, CDR2 SMNVEV (reference sequence). The CDR3 runs to 15 residues. The chain's CDR3 is CASSPNRAENQPQHF. In DNA, the CDR3 is TGTGCCAGCAGTCCCAATAGGGCGGAGAATCAGCCCCAGCATTTT.

V usage is TRBV7-2 and J usage is TRBJ2-7; no definite D call. Trimming removed 4 bases at V and 1 base at J, with 17 bases between. The CDR3 is 16 residues long. Germline CDR1 SGHTA, CDR2 FQGNSA. The CDR3 loop is CASSSKWPTRSYEQYF. In DNA form, the CDR3 reads TGTGCCAGCAGCTCTAAATGGCCCACTCGGTCCTACGAGCAGTACTTC.

This chain links TRBV24-1 with TRBJ1-2; D unclear. The CDR3 is 12 amino acids. V was cut by 6 bases and J by 8 bases, with 12 bases left in between. Germline V lookup: CDR1 KGHDR, CDR2 SFDVKD. The CDR3 DNA follows: TGTGCCACCAGTTCCCTCACTCAGGGCTACACCTTC. It specifies CATSSLTQGYTF.